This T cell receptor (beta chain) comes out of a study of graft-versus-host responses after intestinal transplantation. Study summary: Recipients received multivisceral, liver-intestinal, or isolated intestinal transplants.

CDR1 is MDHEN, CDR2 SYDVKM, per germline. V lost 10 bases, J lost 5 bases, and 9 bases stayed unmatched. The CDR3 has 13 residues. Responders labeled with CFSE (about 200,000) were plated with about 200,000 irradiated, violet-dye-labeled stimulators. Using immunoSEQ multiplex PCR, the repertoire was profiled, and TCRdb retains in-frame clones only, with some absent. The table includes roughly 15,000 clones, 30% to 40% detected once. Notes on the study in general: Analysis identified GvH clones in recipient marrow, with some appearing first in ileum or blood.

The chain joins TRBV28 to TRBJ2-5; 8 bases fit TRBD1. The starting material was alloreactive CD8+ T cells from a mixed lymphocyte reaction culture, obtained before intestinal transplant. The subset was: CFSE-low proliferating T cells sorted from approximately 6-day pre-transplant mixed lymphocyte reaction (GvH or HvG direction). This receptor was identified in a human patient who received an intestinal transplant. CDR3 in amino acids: CATNRGTWETQYF. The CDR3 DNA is TGTGCCACCAACAGGGGGACCTGGGAGACCCAGTACTTC.